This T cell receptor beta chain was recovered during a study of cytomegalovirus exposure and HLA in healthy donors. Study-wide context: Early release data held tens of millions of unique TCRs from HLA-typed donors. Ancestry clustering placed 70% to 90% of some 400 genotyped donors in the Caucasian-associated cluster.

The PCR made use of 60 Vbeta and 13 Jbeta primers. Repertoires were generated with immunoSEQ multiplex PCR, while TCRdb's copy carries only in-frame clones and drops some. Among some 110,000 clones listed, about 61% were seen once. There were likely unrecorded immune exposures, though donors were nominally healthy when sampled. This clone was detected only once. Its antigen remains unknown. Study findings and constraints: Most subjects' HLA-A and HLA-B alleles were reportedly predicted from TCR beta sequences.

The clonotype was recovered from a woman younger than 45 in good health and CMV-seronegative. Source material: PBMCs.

The CDR3 coding sequence is TGTGCCAGCAGCCGATCAGGGACAAGCTCCTACGAGCAGTACTTC. Translation: CASSRSGTSSYEQYF. The chain recombines TRBV28 with TRBJ2-7, with D perhaps TRBD1 (6 bases). V was shortened by 6 bases and J by 0 bases, with 15 bases between the two germline ends. The CDR3 has 15 residues. Germline values: CDR1 MDHEN, CDR2 SYDVKM.